What follows are 31 T cell receptor beta chains derived from one specimen sequenced in a study of blood T cells in healthy people across ages. The use of a sample-barcoded 5' primer and a J-beta primer mix characterized a second PCR of roughly 6 to 11 cycles. TCRdb itself ran the 5' RACE reads through MiXCR, one entry per CDR3 protein. Of 710,000 or so distinct CDR3 sequences in the sample, roughly 32% were seen once. The material sequenced was blood. The receptors here all came from a woman older than 75 in good health.

This clonotype was detected a few times. The gene calls are TRBV6-5 and TRBJ1-1, with 9 bases fitting TRBD1. The CDR3 totals 13 residues. In germline, CDR1 is MNHEY, CDR2 SVGAGI. J lost 5 bases, V lost 9 bases, and 7 bases had no gene match. CDR3 protein: CASYRGLDTEAFF. DNA for the CDR3: TGTGCCAGTTACAGGGGGCTCGATACTGAAGCTTTCTTT.

This clonotype was seen many times. The chain recombines TRBV20-1 with TRBJ1-1; TRBD1 aligns across 7 bases. Germline V gene sequence: CDR1 DFQATT, CDR2 SNEGSKA (reference sequence). The CDR3 runs 13 residues. Unmatched junction bases numbered 4, after V lost 4 bases and J lost 2 bases. The CDR3 here is CSATGTANTEAFF. The CDR3 DNA is TGCAGTGCTACCGGGACAGCTAACACTGAAGCTTTCTTT.

Notes on this clonotype: This could be a read error, since a much larger clone is one nucleotide away. The CDR3 reads CAGTELTGEENYEQYF. The CDR3 DNA sequence: TGTGCCGGCACCGAGTTGACAGGGGAAGAAAACTACGAGCAGTACTTC. The V and J genes are TRBV6-5 and TRBJ2-7; 8 bases are shared with TRBD1. Germline V CDR1 and CDR2: MNHEY, SVGAGI. The trim removed 11 bases at V and 3 bases at J, leaving 18 bases unmatched. CDR3 length equals 16 residues.

This clonotype was picked up many times. The chain combines TRBV7-9 with TRBJ1-4; D is unclear. Trimming took off 5 bases at V and 8 bases at J, with 15 bases between the two ends. Germline CDR1 is SEHNR and CDR2 is FQNEAQ (reference sequence). CDR3 length: 14 amino acids. The CDR3 region has the DNA TGTGCCAGCAGCAGACCGCCCTTGGGGGAAAAACTGTTTTTT. It translates to CASSRPPLGEKLFF.

The J gene is TRBJ1-4, the V gene TRBV27; D ambiguous. The CDR3 runs 14 residues. The V and J ends lost 6 bases and 5 bases respectively, with 13 bases between them. Germline V gene data show CDR1 as MNHEY and CDR2 as SMNVEV (reference sequence). The CDR3 loop reads CASSRTAGNEKLFF. The CDR3 nucleotides are TGTGCCAGCAGCCGGACGGCTGGAAATGAAAAACTGTTTTTT.

The J gene is TRBJ1-1, the V gene TRBV5-5; no definite D call. Germline V gene sequence: CDR1 SGHKS, CDR2 YYEKEE (reference sequence). The CDR3 extends over 14 amino acids. V lost 4 bases and J lost 5, with 15 bases in between. CDR3 amino acids: CASSRTTAGTEAFF. DNA of the CDR3: TGTGCCAGCAGCCGGACCACAGCGGGAACTGAAGCTTTCTTT. Drawing the rest from reference TRBV5-5 and TRBJ1-1, the complete variable domain is DAGVTQSPTHLIKTRGQQVTLRCSPISGHKSVSWYQQVLGQGPQFIFQYYEKEERGRGNFPDRFSARQFPNYSSELNVNALLLGDSALYLCASSRTTAGTEAFFGQGTRLTVV.

This clonotype showed up many times. The chain links TRBV3-1 to TRBJ1-2, with D possibly TRBD1 on 5 matching bases. This CDR3 spans 15 amino acids. V shed 1 base and J shed 5 bases, with 14 bases lying between them. Germline V CDR1 and CDR2: LGHDT, YNNKEL (reference sequence). The CDR3 loop is CASSQGTSTVYGYTF. The CDR3 coding sequence is TGTGCCAGCAGCCAAGGGACCTCGACAGTGTATGGCTACACCTTC.

The chain employs TRBV7-2 and TRBJ1-1; possibly TRBD1 for D (5 bases). Germline V lookup: CDR1 SGHTA, CDR2 FQGNSA. V was clipped by 0 bases and J by 4 bases, with 12 bases between them. CDR3 size: 15 residues. This chain's CDR3 is CASSLATGEFTEAFF. The DNA of the CDR3 is TGTGCCAGCAGCTTAGCCACGGGGGAATTCACTGAAGCTTTCTTT.

In its sample, this clonotype was seen a few times. This rearrangement joins TRBV5-5 to TRBJ1-5; D perhaps matches TRBD1 (6 bases). CDR3 length equals 18 residues. V gave up 2 bases and J gave up 1 base, with 19 bases separating them. Germline V lookup: CDR1 SGHKS, CDR2 YYEKEE (reference sequence). DNA of the CDR3: TGTGCCAGCAGCTTCGAGGTCGGGGGGGGCAGGAGCAATCAGCCCCAGCATTTT. It specifies CASSFEVGGGRSNQPQHF. The entire variable domain, with the rest obtained from reference TRBV5-5 and TRBJ1-5, is as follows: DAGVTQSPTHLIKTRGQQVTLRCSPISGHKSVSWYQQVLGQGPQFIFQYYEKEERGRGNFPDRFSARQFPNYSSELNVNALLLGDSALYLCASSFEVGGGRSNQPQHFGDGTRLSIL.

In its sample, this clonotype was seen a few times. The chain has TRBV27 and TRBJ2-7; D uncertain. The CDR3 is made up of 13 amino acids. Per germline, CDR1 MNHEY and CDR2 SMNVEV (reference sequence). Trimming took off 6 bases at V and 6 bases at J, with 15 bases between the two ends. The CDR3 DNA is TGTGCCAGCAGCCTCGGGCTCTCCCTCGAGCAGTACTTC. Protein product: CASSLGLSLEQYF.

In its sample, this clonotype was seen many times. This chain joins TRBV5-1 and TRBJ2-7, with 8 bases aligning to TRBD2. Trimming at V came to 4 bases and at J to 5 bases, leaving 11 bases not matched to a gene. From germline, CDR1 is SGHRS and CDR2 YFSETQ. The CDR3 sequence is 15 residues long. DNA for the CDR3: TGCGCCAGCAGCAGGCGGGGGGCGCCCGTCAACGAGCAGTACTTC. Translated, it gives CASSRRGAPVNEQYF.

The chain carries TRBV20-1 and TRBJ2-3; 8 bases align to TRBD2. V lost 6 bases to trimming and J lost 2 bases; unmatched junction nucleotides: 10. The CDR3 is made up of 15 amino acids. Germline lookup yields CDR1 DFQATT and CDR2 SNEGSKA (reference sequence). The DNA of the CDR3 is TGCAGTGCGCTGACTCTAGCGGGTTACACAGATACGCAGTATTTT. This gives the protein CSALTLAGYTDTQYF.

The chain couples TRBV2 to TRBJ2-5, with 9 bases identical to TRBD2. After removal of 3 bases from V and 1 base from J, the junction contained 0 bases not matched to a gene. Germline V gene lookup returns CDR1 SNHLY and CDR2 FYNNEI. The CDR3 totals 14 residues. This CDR3 reads CASSDSGGQETQYF. CDR3 nucleotide sequence: TGTGCCAGCAGTGATAGCGGGGGCCAAGAGACCCAGTACTTC.

The chain carries TRBV30 and TRBJ2-1, with 8 bases aligning to TRBD2. Germline V CDR1 and CDR2: GTSNPN, SVGIG (reference sequence). The CDR3 totals 14 residues. Trimming took 6 bases from V and 4 from J; bases not matched to a gene: 8. The CDR3 loop is CACEVGGAYNEQFF. The CDR3 DNA sequence: TGTGCCTGCGAAGTCGGGGGGGCATACAATGAGCAGTTCTTC.

This clonotype was found a few times. The genes are TRBV3-1 and TRBJ1-6, with D unresolved. V lost 2 bases to trimming and J lost 6 bases, with 11 bases between them. The CDR3 extends over 15 amino acids. Germline V gene lookup returns CDR1 LGHDT and CDR2 YNNKEL (reference sequence). The CDR3 protein is CASSQTTVPNSPLHF. CDR3 coding DNA: TGTGCCAGCAGCCAAACAACAGTACCTAATTCACCCCTCCACTTT.

V usage is TRBV7-2 and J usage is TRBJ2-5; D gene ambiguous. Trimming took off 3 bases at V and 0 bases at J, with 8 bases between the two ends. This CDR3 comprises 14 residues. The V gene's germline CDR1 is SGHTA and CDR2 FQGNSA. The CDR3 DNA follows: TGTGCCAGCAGCTTTAAGGTACACCAAGAGACCCAGTACTTC. Encoded protein: CASSFKVHQETQYF.

This rearrangement joins TRBV5-1 to TRBJ1-2; a possible D gene is TRBD1 (6 bases). The germline V gene has CDR1 SGHRS and CDR2 YFSETQ. The CDR3 totals 12 residues. Trimming took off 5 bases at V and 7 bases at J, with 12 bases between the two ends. DNA of the CDR3: TGCGCCAGCAGACACAGGGACTCTGGCTACACCTTC. Residues: CASRHRDSGYTF. Combining the CDR3 with reference TRBV5-1 and TRBJ1-2 gives the whole variable domain KAGVTQTPRYLIKTRGQQVTLSCSPISGHRSVSWYQQTPGQGLQFLFEYFSETQRNKGNFPGRFSGRQFSNSRSEMNVSTLELGDSALYLCASRHRDSGYTFGSGTRLTVV.

This clonotype was seen many times. CDR3 amino acids: CAIGRANQDTQYF. The CDR3 coding sequence is TGTGCCATCGGCAGGGCAAACCAAGATACGCAGTATTTT. The V and J genes are TRBV10-3 and TRBJ2-3; TRBD1 is a possible D gene (5 bases). The CDR3 sequence is 13 residues long. The germline V gene encodes CDR1 ENHRY and CDR2 SYGVKD. The germline V and J ends were trimmed by 8 bases and 5 bases, with 14 bases remaining between them.

The chain carries TRBV5-1 and TRBJ1-5, with D hard to call. V dropped 4 bases and J dropped 3 bases, with 8 bases sitting between them. The CDR3 totals 13 residues. The germline V gene encodes CDR1 SGHRS and CDR2 YFSETQ. The CDR3 coding sequence is TGCGCCAGCAGCCCGGGCAACAATCAGCCCCAGCATTTT. Translated: CASSPGNNQPQHF.

This clonotype appeared a single time. Here the CDR3 reads CSVVAATDTQYF. Here the CDR3 DNA reads TGCAGCGTTGTAGCGGCAACAGATACGCAGTATTTT. This sequence joins TRBV29-1 and TRBJ2-3, with D possibly being TRBD2 (6 bases). This CDR3 is 12 amino acids long. Germline CDR1 and CDR2: SQVTM and ANQGSEA. V lost 4 bases and J lost 3, with 8 bases in between.

V and J are TRBV4-1 and TRBJ1-1; perhaps TRBD1 as D (6 bases). This CDR3 is 15 amino acids long. V dropped 3 bases and J dropped 3 bases, with 14 bases sitting between them. The germline gives CDR1 MGHRA, CDR2 YSYEKL. CDR3 nucleotides: TGCGCCAGCAGCCAGGCGAGGGGGGTGGACACTGAAGCTTTCTTT. It encodes CASSQARGVDTEAFF.

This clonotype appeared many times. The chain uses TRBV18 and TRBJ2-5, with no clear D. Trimming shortened V by 6 bases and J by 3 bases, and 14 bases separated the two germline ends. Germline assignment: CDR1 KGHSH and CDR2 LQKENI. This CDR3 has 14 residues. The CDR3 DNA is TGTGCCAGCTCCCAAGAGCTAGGTGAAGAGACCCAGTACTTC. This gives the protein CASSQELGEETQYF.

The J gene is TRBJ1-5, the V gene TRBV28; D may be TRBD1 (5 bases). The CDR3 covers 14 residues. Trimming shortened V by 8 bases and J by 9 bases, and 20 bases separated the two germline ends. Germline lookup yields CDR1 MDHEN and CDR2 SYDVKM. As DNA, the CDR3 is TGTGCCAGCCGCCCCGGGGACGCTCTATTGCCCCAGCATTTT. This codes for CASRPGDALLPQHF.

This clonotype was seen only a few times. The chain has TRBV20-1 and TRBJ2-7; D is perhaps TRBD2 (5 bases). With 4 bases removed from V and 4 bases from J, the gap between germline ends came to 11 bases. The CDR3 length is 12 residues. Germline loops: CDR1 DFQATT, CDR2 SNEGSKA (reference sequence). The DNA for the CDR3 is TGCAGTGCTACCGACGGGGTTTACGAGCAGTACTTC. It is translated as CSATDGVYEQYF.

This clonotype has at least ten counts. The J gene is TRBJ2-7, the V gene TRBV7-2, with unresolved D. Germline lookup yields CDR1 SGHTA and CDR2 FQGNSA. Between the trimmed V and J ends, which lost 4 bases and 2 bases, there was a span of 15 bases. The CDR3 sequence is 15 residues long. Here the CDR3 DNA reads TGTGCCAGCAGCTCTTGGTCTAGTGTGGCCTACGAGCAGTACTTC. Encoded protein: CASSSWSSVAYEQYF.

In its sample, this clonotype was seen many times. The rearrangement joins TRBV29-1 to TRBJ1-1; 11 nucleotides agree with TRBD1. The CDR3 extends over 14 amino acids. Germline V lookup: CDR1 SQVTM, CDR2 ANQGSEA. Trimming at V came to 6 bases and at J to 0 bases, leaving 3 bases not matched to a gene. CDR3 residues: CSVWTGGLNTEAFF. The DNA of the CDR3 is TGCAGCGTATGGACAGGGGGCTTGAACACTGAAGCTTTCTTT. Full variable domain (outside the CDR3, taken from reference TRBV29-1 and TRBJ1-1): SAVISQKPSRDICQRGTSLTIQCQVDSQVTMMFWYRQQPGQSLTLIATANQGSEATYESGFVIDKFPISRPNLTFSTLTVSNMSPEDSSIYLCSVWTGGLNTEAFFGQGTRLTVV.

This clonotype was seen repeatedly, ten times or more. The chain combines TRBV2 with TRBJ1-5; the D is unclear. The length of the CDR3 is 14 residues. Germline CDR1 is SNHLY and CDR2 is FYNNEI. The germline V and J ends were trimmed by 6 bases and 4 bases, with 13 bases remaining between them. The CDR3 loop is CASRLGMGNQPQHF. In DNA form, the CDR3 reads TGTGCCAGCAGGCTGGGGATGGGGAATCAGCCCCAGCATTTT.

On this clonotype itself: Germline and junction disagree at one end, which may indicate a read error. The chain employs TRBV6-6 and TRBJ2-5; perhaps TRBD2 as D (5 bases). The CDR3 contains 15 residues. CDR1 is MNHNY, CDR2 SVGAGI, per germline (reference sequence). The CDR3 reads CASSYSAGGQGTQYF. As DNA, the CDR3 is TGTGCCAGCAGTTATTCGGCGGGTGGCCAAGGGACCCAGTACTTC.

As for this clonotype: It is likely a read error, because the conserved phenylalanine at the end of the CDR3 is missing. This chain's CDR3 is CSATGSYSNQPQHV. CDR3 DNA: TGCAGTGCTACTGGGTCTTATAGCAATCAGCCCCAGCATGTT. This chain connects TRBV20-1 to TRBJ1-5; no reliable D call. From germline, CDR1 is DFQATT and CDR2 SNEGSKA (reference sequence). The CDR3 is 14 residues long. Trimming shortened V by 4 bases and J by 0 bases, and 10 bases separated the two germline ends.

In the case of this clonotype: Relative to the germline gene, one junction end is altered; a read error may explain this. V is TRBV7-2 and J is TRBJ1-4; D remains ambiguous. CDR3 size: 14 residues. Germline CDR1 reads SGHTA; CDR2 reads FQGNSA. The CDR3 nucleotides read TGTGCCAGCAGCCCGCTAGCAACTAATGAAAAACGGTTTTTT. The encoded protein is CASSPLATNEKRFF.

This clonotype has ten or more counts. This chain links TRBV4-3 with TRBJ2-1; 8 nucleotides line up with TRBD2. This CDR3 contains 16 residues. V shed 4 bases and J 5 bases; nucleotides not matched to a gene: 10. Germline CDR1 is LGHNA and CDR2 is YSLEER. The CDR3 region has the DNA TGCGCCAGCAGCCCGGGGGGGGCCCCTTTAGACAATGAGCAGTTCTTC. Translation gives CASSPGGAPLDNEQFF.